The source of this TCR beta chain is a study of T-cell reconstitution after alpha-beta-depleted transplantation in children. TCRbeta library preparation incorporated unique molecular identifiers. TCRdb reprocessed the PCR reads with MiXCR, giving one entry per CDR3 protein. Counted here are roughly 190,000 distinct CDR3 sequences, approximately 15% occurring once; the ten biggest clones make up approximately 13%. The germline V gene has CDR1 LGHDT and CDR2 YNNKEL (reference sequence). The CDR3 runs to 14 residues. The germline V and J ends were trimmed by 0 bases and 4 bases, with 9 bases remaining between them.

The receptor comes from a human donor who donated a stem cell graft to a child with acute lymphoblastic leukemia. Specimen: PBMCs from the stem cell graft donor, collected from the stem cell graft. V gene TRBV3-1 combines with J gene TRBJ2-5; TRBD2 might be the D (5 bases). The CDR3 coding sequence is TGTGCCAGCAGCCAAGACGCTAGCACAGAGACCCAGTACTTC. Residues: CASSQDASTETQYF.